This TCR beta chain is drawn from a study of identical twins. Via MiXCR, TCRdb re-called the 5' RACE reads, giving one row per CDR3 protein. The sample has about 200,000 distinct CDR3 sequences, around 10% seen once. Study-level points and caveats: Excess low generation probability was seen in twin-shared out-of-frame alpha sequences. Zero-insertion results could be subject to partial confounding by invariant MAIT and iNKT cells.

Only healthy Caucasians were enrolled as donors. V dropped 4 bases and J dropped 9; count of bases not matched to a gene: 8. This CDR3 is 16 amino acids long. Germline V gene lookup returns CDR1 SGDLS and CDR2 YYNGEE. This clonotype was recorded a few times. The antigen is undetermined. Sequenced sample: memory (CD45RO+) T cells sorted from blood. The chain joins TRBV9 to TRBJ2-1, with TRBD2 matching over 15 bases. This receptor was obtained from a woman younger than 30 in good health. CDR3: CASSPGLAGGGSEQFF. DNA for the CDR3: TGTGCCAGCAGCCCAGGACTAGCGGGGGGGGGTAGTGAGCAGTTCTTC.